These T cell receptor beta chains were read from a single sample in a study of Ad26.COV2.S vaccination and SARS-CoV-2 variants. Repertoires were generated with immunoSEQ multiplex PCR, while TCRdb's copy carries only in-frame clones and drops some. The repertoire holds around 300,000 clones, with approximately 90% as singletons. Sequencing used peripheral blood, obtained in a trial of Ad26.COV2.S vaccine versus placebo. These receptors originate from a person aged 18 to 65 who received the Ad26.COV2.S COVID-19 vaccine or a placebo. Each CDR3 is given with its conserved first and last residue. A D gene is named only where the DNA matches it firmly.

>TRBV6-1|TRBJ1-2|14|TRBD1
CASSEIRGRNGYTF
TGTGCCAGCAGTGAAATAAGGGGGCGGAATGGCTACACCTTC
>TRBV4-2|TRBJ2-7|16|.
CASSQDGASASYEQYF
TGTGCCAGCAGCCAAGATGGGGCTAGCGCCTCCTACGAGCAGTACTTC
>TRBV19|TRBJ1-1|15|.
CASSINRDTNTEAFF
TGTGCCAGTAGTATTAATCGGGACACCAACACTGAAGCTTTCTTT
>TRBV7-2|TRBJ2-5|13|.
CASSPLTKETQYF
TGTGCCAGCAGCCCCCTCACGAAAGAGACCCAGTACTTC
>TRBV9|TRBJ1-2|13|.
CASSSMGADGYTF
TGTGCCAGCAGCTCCATGGGGGCGGATGGCTACACCTTC
>TRBV19|TRBJ1-5|13|.
CASRSWQNQPQHF
TGTGCCAGTAGGAGTTGGCAGAATCAGCCCCAGCATTTT
>TRBV7-9|TRBJ1-3|15|.
CASSLIVGAGNTIYF
TGTGCCAGCAGCTTGATCGTCGGGGCTGGAAACACCATATATTTT
>TRBV5-4|TRBJ2-7|14|.
CASSLEPQAYEQYF
TGTGCCAGCAGCCTCGAGCCCCAAGCCTACGAGCAGTACTTC
>TRBV6-5|TRBJ2-7|15|TRBD2
CASRAGLAGVDEQYF
TGTGCCAGCAGGGCCGGACTAGCGGGAGTAGACGAGCAGTACTTC
>TRBV18|TRBJ1-1|17|TRBD1
CASSPRPGTGTNTEAFF
TGTGCCAGCTCACCGCGTCCCGGGACAGGGACGAACACTGAAGCTTTCTTT
>TRBV28|TRBJ1-3|14|TRBD1
CASSSGQGRNTIYF
TGTGCCAGCAGCTCAGGACAGGGCCGAAACACCATATATTTT